A selection of T cell receptor beta chains follows, all from one sample in a study of blood T cell repertoires in COVID-19. Clones were sequenced by immunoSEQ multiplex PCR, and TCRdb holds only the in-frame ones, with some missing. The table shows a few hundred thousand clones, with 80% to 85% occurring only once. Sample: peripheral blood. These receptor sequences come from an older woman with COVID-19, enrolled during active disease. Each CDR3 is given with its conserved first and last residue. The order of the fields is D gene, J gene, clone size, CDR3 length, V gene, CDR3 protein, CDR3 DNA. D genes are given only for firm matches. Expanded clones are given a class, and other clones once, few, many or no size at all.

-	TRBJ2-4	-	15	TRBV19	CASSTPGQLGNIQYF	TGTGCCAGTAGTACCCCCGGACAGTTAGGGAACATTCAGTACTTC
-	TRBJ2-7	once	14	TRBV15	CATSRGGLSYEQYF	TGTGCCACCAGTAGGGGGGGCCTCTCCTACGAGCAGTACTTC
TRBD1	TRBJ2-1	-	16	TRBV4-2	CASSQDQGEAYNEQFF	TGTGCCAGCAGCCAAGATCAGGGGGAAGCCTACAATGAGCAGTTCTTC
TRBD2	TRBJ2-3	-	18	TRBV28	CASSTITGTSGRRDTQYF	TGTGCCAGCAGTACAATCACCGGGACTAGCGGGAGAAGAGATACGCAGTATTTT
TRBD1	TRBJ1-4	-	15	TRBV6-5	CASSYQRGLREKLFF	TGTGCCAGCAGTTACCAAAGGGGGCTTAGGGAAAAACTGTTTTTT
TRBD1	TRBJ1-1	-	15	TRBV5-1	CASSPRDSRNTEAFF	TGCGCCAGCAGCCCAAGGGACAGCCGGAACACTGAAGCTTTCTTT
-	TRBJ2-3	-	15	TRBV7-2	CASSFSGLNTDTQYF	TGTGCCAGCAGCTTTAGCGGACTAAACACAGATACGCAGTATTTT
TRBD1	TRBJ2-7	-	14	TRBV7-2	CASSQQGALYEQYF	TGTGCCAGCAGTCAACAGGGGGCTCTATACGAGCAGTACTTC
-	TRBJ1-1	-	12	TRBV2	CASSPGITEAFF	TGTGCCAGCAGCCCAGGGATCACTGAAGCTTTCTTT
-	TRBJ1-2	-	14	TRBV27	CASSPRTANYGYTF	TGTGCCAGCAGTCCGAGGACAGCTAACTATGGCTACACCTTC
TRBD2	TRBJ2-7	-	16	TRBV5-1	CASSPSPGTNSYEQYF	TGCGCCAGCAGCCCCTCCCCCGGGACTAACTCCTACGAGCAGTACTTC
-	TRBJ1-2	-	13	TRBV29-1	CSVVQGYVGGYTF	TGCAGCGTTGTACAGGGTTATGTGGGGGGCTACACCTTC
TRBD2	TRBJ2-1	once	13	TRBV28	CASSFGGRDEQFF	TGTGCCAGCAGTTTCGGCGGGAGGGATGAGCAGTTCTTC
TRBD2	TRBJ2-5	few	17	TRBV5-1	CASSTRSGLAAQETQYF	TGCGCCAGCAGCACAAGATCGGGACTAGCGGCCCAAGAGACCCAGTACTTC
-	TRBJ1-5	-	14	TRBV27	CASSPRAGDQPQHF	TGTGCCAGCAGTCCTCGGGCAGGGGACCAGCCCCAGCATTTT
TRBD1	TRBJ2-2	-	14	TRBV11-2	CASTTGTNTGELFF	TGTGCCAGCACGACAGGGACGAACACCGGGGAGCTGTTTTTT
TRBD2	TRBJ2-1	-	15	TRBV6-5	CASTAGEAPYNEQFF	TGTGCCAGCACGGCGGGAGAGGCCCCTTACAATGAGCAGTTCTTC
TRBD1	TRBJ1-5	-	17	TRBV28	CASSLGFRGRRNQPQHF	TGTGCCAGCAGTTTAGGGTTCAGGGGGCGAAGGAATCAGCCCCAGCATTTT
-	TRBJ1-4	-	15	TRBV10-3	CAISTKAEGDEKLFF	TGTGCCATCAGCACAAAGGCAGAGGGTGATGAAAAACTGTTTTTT
TRBD1	TRBJ1-5	-	16	TRBV10-1	CASIGTGPYSNQPQHF	TGCGCCAGCATAGGGACAGGGCCTTATAGCAATCAGCCCCAGCATTTT
TRBD2	TRBJ2-7	-	16	TRBV6-2/TRBV6-3	CASSQWAGGSSYEQYF	TGTGCCAGCAGTCAATGGGCGGGAGGTTCCTCCTACGAGCAGTACTTC
-	TRBJ1-6	-	11	TRBV6-5	CASGSDSPLHF	TGTGCCAGCGGCTCCGATTCACCCCTCCACTTT
TRBD1	TRBJ1-6	-	16	TRBV5-4	CASSTPGQGGNSPLHF	TGTGCCAGCAGCACTCCGGGACAGGGGGGTAATTCACCCCTCCACTTT
-	TRBJ2-2	-	15	TRBV2	CASGLGVANTGELFF	TGTGCCAGCGGTTTGGGAGTCGCGAACACCGGGGAGCTGTTTTTT
-	TRBJ1-5	-	13	TRBV7-2	CASSAGSNQPQHF	TGTGCCAGCAGCGCGGGGAGCAATCAGCCCCAGCATTTT
TRBD1	TRBJ2-5	-	15	TRBV20-1	CSASNRDRGFETQYF	TGCAGTGCTAGTAACCGGGACAGGGGATTTGAGACCCAGTACTTC
-	TRBJ2-2	-	16	TRBV19	CATRGGAELTTGELFF	TGTGCCACTAGGGGCGGAGCGGAGCTTACTACCGGGGAGCTGTTTTTT
-	TRBJ1-6	-	14	TRBV6-6	CASSSQIYNSPLHF	TGTGCCAGCTCTTCTCAGATTTATAATTCACCCCTCCACTTT
TRBD1	TRBJ2-1	-	17	TRBV27	CASSLGIDRVTYNEQFF	TGTGCCAGCAGTTTAGGAATCGACAGGGTGACCTACAATGAGCAGTTCTTC
TRBD2	TRBJ2-5	few	15	TRBV14	CASSPGLAGGETQYF	TGTGCCAGCAGCCCAGGACTAGCGGGAGGAGAGACCCAGTACTTC
TRBD2	TRBJ2-7	-	17	TRBV23-1	CASSQVGTSGIRYEQYF	TGCGCCAGCAGTCAGGTAGGGACTAGCGGGATTCGATACGAGCAGTACTTC
TRBD2	TRBJ2-3	-	15	TRBV24-1	CATSTAGGSTDTQYF	TGTGCCACCAGTACAGCGGGAGGGAGTACAGATACGCAGTATTTT
TRBD2	TRBJ2-7	-	14	TRBV7-2	CASSSGTIPYEQYF	TGTGCCAGCAGCTCCGGGACTATACCCTACGAGCAGTACTTC
-	TRBJ2-1	-	13	TRBV24-1	CATEKLPSNEQFF	TGTGCCACCGAAAAGCTGCCTTCCAATGAGCAGTTCTTC
TRBD1	TRBJ1-3	-	19	TRBV7-6	CASSLALMGDRGPGNTIYF	TGTGCCAGCAGCTTAGCCCTGATGGGGGACAGGGGGCCTGGAAACACCATATATTTT
-	TRBJ2-2	-	15	TRBV30	CAWSAGLPGTGELFF	TGTGCCTGGAGTGCAGGACTACCGGGGACCGGGGAGCTGTTTTTT
TRBD2	TRBJ2-1	-	20	TRBV5-8	CASPIRLAGGPWGTSNEQFF	TGTGCCAGCCCGATTAGACTAGCGGGAGGGCCGTGGGGGACTAGCAATGAGCAGTTCTTC
-	TRBJ1-2	-	15	TRBV28	CASSLLVPTNYGYTF	TGTGCCAGCAGTTTATTAGTTCCCACTAACTATGGCTACACCTTC
-	TRBJ1-2	-	13	TRBV5-1	CASSSTGTDGYTF	TGCGCCAGCAGCTCAACAGGGACGGATGGCTACACCTTC
-	TRBJ1-1	-	15	TRBV5-1	CASSSSMGGNAEAFF	TGCGCCAGCAGCTCTTCTATGGGGGGGAACGCTGAAGCTTTCTTT
-	TRBJ1-2	-	17	TRBV29-1	CSVESRGGRSANYGYTF	TGCAGCGTTGAATCAAGGGGGGGCCGTTCGGCGAACTATGGCTACACCTTC
-	TRBJ1-5	-	13	TRBV30	CAWSPSGYQPQHF	TGTGCCTGGAGTCCCAGCGGCTATCAGCCCCAGCATTTT
-	TRBJ1-5	-	15	TRBV6-2/TRBV6-3	CASSGAGGVNQPQHF	TGTGCCAGCAGTGGCGCGGGGGGGGTCAATCAGCCCCAGCATTTT
-	TRBJ1-1	-	14	TRBV2	CASSADQGGNEAFF	TGTGCCAGCAGTGCCGACCAGGGCGGGAACGAAGCTTTCTTT
TRBD1	TRBJ1-2	-	15	TRBV11-2	CASSITGGAGYGYTF	TGTGCCAGCAGCATAACAGGGGGCGCAGGCTATGGCTACACCTTC
TRBD1	TRBJ1-1	-	15	TRBV6-5	CAISNPGQGATEAFF	TGTGCCATCTCCAACCCCGGACAGGGGGCTACAGAAGCTTTCTTT
-	TRBJ1-1	once	14	TRBV6-2/TRBV6-3	CASTPNRLNTEAFF	TGTGCCAGCACCCCGAACAGACTGAACACTGAAGCTTTCTTT
TRBD1	TRBJ1-2	once	13	TRBV29-1	CSVVGQGHNGYTF	TGCAGCGTCGTGGGACAGGGGCACAATGGCTACACCTTC
-	TRBJ1-1	-	14	TRBV5-8	CASRQLGMNTEAFF	TGTGCCAGCAGACAACTAGGGATGAACACTGAAGCTTTCTTT
TRBD2	TRBJ2-3	-	18	TRBV19	CASSRLAGDIVGTDTQYF	TGTGCCAGTAGTAGACTAGCGGGAGATATTGTCGGCACAGATACGCAGTATTTT
-	TRBJ2-1	-	14	TRBV7-9	CASSLDTPTGEQFF	TGTGCCAGCAGCTTAGATACACCTACGGGTGAGCAGTTCTTC